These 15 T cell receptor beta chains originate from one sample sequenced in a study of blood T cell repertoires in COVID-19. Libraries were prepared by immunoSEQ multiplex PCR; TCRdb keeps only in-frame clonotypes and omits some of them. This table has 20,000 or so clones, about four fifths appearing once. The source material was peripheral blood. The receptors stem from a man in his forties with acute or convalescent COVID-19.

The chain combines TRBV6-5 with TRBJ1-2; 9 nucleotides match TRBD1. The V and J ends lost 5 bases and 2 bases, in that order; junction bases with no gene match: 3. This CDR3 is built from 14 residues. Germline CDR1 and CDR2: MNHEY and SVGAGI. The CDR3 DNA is TGTGCCAGCAGTCGGACAGGGGTAAACTATGGCTACACCTTC. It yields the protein CASSRTGVNYGYTF.

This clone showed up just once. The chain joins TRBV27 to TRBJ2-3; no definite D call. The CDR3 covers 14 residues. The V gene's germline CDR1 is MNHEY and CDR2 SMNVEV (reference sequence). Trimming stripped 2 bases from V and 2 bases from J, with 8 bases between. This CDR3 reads CASSLRYPTDTQYF. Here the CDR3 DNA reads TGTGCCAGCAGTTTACGGTACCCCACAGATACGCAGTATTTT.

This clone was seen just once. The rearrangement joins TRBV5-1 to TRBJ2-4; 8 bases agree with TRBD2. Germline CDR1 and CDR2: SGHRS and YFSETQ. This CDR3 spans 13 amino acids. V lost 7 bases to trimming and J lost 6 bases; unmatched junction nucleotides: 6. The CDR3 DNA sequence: TGCGCCAGCCGACGGGAGGGCCTAAACATTCAGTACTTC. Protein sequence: CASRREGLNIQYF.

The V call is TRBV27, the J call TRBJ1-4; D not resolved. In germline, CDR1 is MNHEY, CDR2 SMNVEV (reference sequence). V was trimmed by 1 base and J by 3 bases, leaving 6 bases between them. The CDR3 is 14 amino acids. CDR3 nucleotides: TGTGCCAGCAGTTTATTTTCCGCTAATGAAAAACTGTTTTTT. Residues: CASSLFSANEKLFF. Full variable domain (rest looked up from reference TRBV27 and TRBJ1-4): EAQVTQNPRYLITVTGKKLTVTCSQNMNHEYMSWYRQDPGLGLRQIYYSMNVEVTDKGDVPEGYKVSRKEKRNFPLILESPSPNQTSLYFCASSLFSANEKLFFGSGTQLSVL.

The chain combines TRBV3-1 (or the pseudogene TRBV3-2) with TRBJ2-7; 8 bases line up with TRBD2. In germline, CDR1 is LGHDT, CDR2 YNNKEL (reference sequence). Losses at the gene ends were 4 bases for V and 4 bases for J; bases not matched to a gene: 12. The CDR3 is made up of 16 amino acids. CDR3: CASSPSGVAGWYEQYF. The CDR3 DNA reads TGTGCCAGCAGCCCGTCGGGGGTAGCGGGATGGTACGAGCAGTACTTC.

The CDR3 DNA is TGTGCCAGCAGCCCCCGGGGAGCCAGCTCCTACGAGCAGTACTTC. Protein product: CASSPRGASSYEQYF. The chain uses TRBV14 and TRBJ2-7; the D gene is possibly TRBD2 (5 bases). Germline CDR1 SGHDN, CDR2 FVKESK. The CDR3 totals 15 residues. V lost 4 bases and J 0 bases, leaving 13 bases between the germline ends.

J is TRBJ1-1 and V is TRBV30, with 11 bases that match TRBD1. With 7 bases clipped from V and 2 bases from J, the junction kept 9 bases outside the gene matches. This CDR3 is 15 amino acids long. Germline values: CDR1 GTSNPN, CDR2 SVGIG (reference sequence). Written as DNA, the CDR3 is TGTGCCTATGGGACAGGGGGACGGTCTAACACTGAAGCTTTCTTT. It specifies CAYGTGGRSNTEAFF.

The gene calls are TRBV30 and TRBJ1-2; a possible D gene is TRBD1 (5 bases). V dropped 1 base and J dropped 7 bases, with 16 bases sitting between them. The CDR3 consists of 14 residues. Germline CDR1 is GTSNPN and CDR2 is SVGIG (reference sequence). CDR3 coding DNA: TGTGCCTGGAGTGCCCTCCGGACAAATCTTGGCTACACCTTC. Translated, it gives CAWSALRTNLGYTF.

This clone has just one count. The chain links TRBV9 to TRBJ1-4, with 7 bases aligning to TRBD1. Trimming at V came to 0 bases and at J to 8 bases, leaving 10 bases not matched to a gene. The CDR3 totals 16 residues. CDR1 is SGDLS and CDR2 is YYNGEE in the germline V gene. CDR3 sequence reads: CASSVGTGAPNEKLFF. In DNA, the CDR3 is TGTGCCAGCAGCGTAGGTACAGGGGCTCCGAACGAAAAACTGTTTTTT. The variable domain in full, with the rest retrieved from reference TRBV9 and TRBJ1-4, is DSGVTQTPKHLITATGQRVTLRCSPRSGDLSVYWYQQSLDQGLQFLIQYYNGEERAKGNILERFSAQQFPDLHSELNLSSLELGDSALYFCASSVGTGAPNEKLFFGSGTQLSVL.

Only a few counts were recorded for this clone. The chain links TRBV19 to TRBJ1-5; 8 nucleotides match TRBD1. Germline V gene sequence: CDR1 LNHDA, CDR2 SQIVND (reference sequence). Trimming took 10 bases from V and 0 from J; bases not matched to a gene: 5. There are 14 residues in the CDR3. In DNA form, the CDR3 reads TGTGCCACCGCGACAGGGGATAGCAATCAGCCCCAGCATTTT. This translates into CATATGDSNQPQHF.

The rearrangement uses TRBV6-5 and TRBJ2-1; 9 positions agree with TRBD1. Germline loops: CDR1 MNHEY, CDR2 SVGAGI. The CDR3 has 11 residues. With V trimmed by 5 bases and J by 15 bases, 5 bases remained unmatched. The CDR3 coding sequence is TGTGCCAGCAGTACCGGGACAGGGTGGTTCTTC. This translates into CASSTGTGWFF.

In DNA, the CDR3 is TGTGCCAGTAGTATGGGACAGGGCTGGGGCTACACCTTC. Encoded protein: CASSMGQGWGYTF. V usage is TRBV19 and J usage is TRBJ1-2, with 9 bases that match TRBD1. Germline CDR1 is LNHDA and CDR2 is SQIVND (reference sequence). The CDR3 is made up of 13 amino acids. V trimming: 3 bases; J trimming: 8 bases; junction bases outside the gene matches: 4. Supplemented by reference TRBV19 and TRBJ1-2, the full variable domain reads DGGITQSPKYLFRKEGQNVTLSCEQNLNHDAMYWYRQDPGQGLRLIYYSQIVNDFQKGDIAEGYSVSREKKESFPLTVTSAQKNPTAFYLCASSMGQGWGYTFGSGTRLTVV.

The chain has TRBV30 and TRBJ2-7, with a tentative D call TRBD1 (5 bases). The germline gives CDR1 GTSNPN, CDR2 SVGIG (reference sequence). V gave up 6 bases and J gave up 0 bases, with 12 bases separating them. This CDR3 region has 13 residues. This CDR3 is CACLGHFSYEQYF. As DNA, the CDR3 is TGTGCCTGCCTTGGACACTTCTCCTACGAGCAGTACTTC.

CDR3 loop: CATSRDEAYGYTF. CDR3 coding DNA: TGTGCCACCAGCAGAGACGAGGCGTATGGCTACACCTTC. V and J are TRBV15 and TRBJ1-2; D is unclear. Trimming pared 0 bases from V and 5 bases from J, leaving 7 bases between. Germline assignment: CDR1 LNHNV and CDR2 YYDKDF (reference sequence). The CDR3 loop spans 13 amino acids.

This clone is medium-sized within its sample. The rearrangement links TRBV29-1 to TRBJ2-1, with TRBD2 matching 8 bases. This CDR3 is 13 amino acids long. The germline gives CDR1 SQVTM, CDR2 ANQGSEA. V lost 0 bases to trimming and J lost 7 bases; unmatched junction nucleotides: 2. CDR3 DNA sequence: TGCAGCGTTGAAGAGGGACTAGGGAATGAGCAGTTCTTC. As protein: CSVEEGLGNEQFF.